The 28 T cell receptor beta chains presented below share a single source sample, sequenced in a study of beta chain features in type 1 diabetes. Every isolated RNA sample was fully reverse transcribed, so sequencing captured expressed TCRB transcripts. Repertoires were generated with immunoSEQ multiplex PCR, while TCRdb's copy carries only in-frame clones and drops some. The sample holds more than 300,000 clones, around 12% seen once. The material sequenced was naive CD4+ T cells from blood. The receptor source for this set is a man between 18 and 35 years old in good health.

The genes are TRBV4-3 and TRBJ2-3; D is undetermined. The germline V gene encodes CDR1 LGHNA and CDR2 YSLEER. V was clipped by 1 base and J by 2 bases, with 10 bases between them. The CDR3 is 15 amino acids. The CDR3 here is CASSQVALFTDTQYF. CDR3 nucleotides: TGCGCCAGCAGCCAAGTGGCCCTCTTCACAGATACGCAGTATTTT.

The gene calls are TRBV6-6 and TRBJ2-3; the D is unclear. Looked up from germline, CDR1 is MNHNY and CDR2 is SVGAGI (reference sequence). Trimming stripped 5 bases from V and 6 bases from J, with 12 bases between. This CDR3 spans 13 amino acids. The CDR3 sequence is CASSHARQDTQYF. The CDR3 nucleotides are TGTGCCAGCAGTCACGCCCGCCAGGATACGCAGTATTTT.

This clone has a handful of counts. The gene calls are TRBV5-1 and TRBJ1-2, with a possible D match to TRBD1 (5 bases). Trimming left V 0 bases short and J 2 bases short, with 8 bases between. There are 14 residues in the CDR3. In germline, CDR1 is SGHRS, CDR2 YFSETQ. CDR3 residues: CASSLGDRNYGYTF. The CDR3 DNA is TGCGCCAGCAGCTTGGGTGACAGAAACTATGGCTACACCTTC. Based on the CDR3 plus reference TRBV5-1 and TRBJ1-2, the full variable domain is KAGVTQTPRYLIKTRGQQVTLSCSPISGHRSVSWYQQTPGQGLQFLFEYFSETQRNKGNFPGRFSGRQFSNSRSEMNVSTLELGDSALYLCASSLGDRNYGYTFGSGTRLTVV.

A note on this clone: Other DNA sequences in this sample translate to the same CDR3. The chain employs TRBV11-2 and TRBJ2-5; no definite D call. The CDR3 is 11 amino acids. Trimming took off 3 bases at V and 5 bases at J, with 4 bases between the two ends. The germline V gene has CDR1 SGHAT and CDR2 FQNNGV. The CDR3 protein is CASSLRETQYF. CDR3 in DNA: TGTGCCAGCAGCTTGCGGGAGACCCAGTACTTC.

This chain links TRBV7-6 with TRBJ2-2, with 7 bases matching TRBD1. Trimming took 5 bases from V and 5 from J; bases not matched to a gene: 11. The CDR3 is made up of 16 amino acids. Germline CDR1 SGHVS, CDR2 FNYEAQ. The CDR3 sequence: CASSPDVTGVTGELFF. The CDR3 DNA follows: TGTGCCAGCAGCCCTGACGTTACAGGGGTGACCGGGGAGCTGTTTTTT.

The rearrangement uses TRBV7-3 and TRBJ2-5, with 7 bases aligning to TRBD2. Unmatched junction bases numbered 0, after V lost 0 bases and J lost 2 bases. Germline CDR1 SGHTA, CDR2 FQGTGA. This CDR3 is 14 amino acids long. The CDR3 sequence is CASSLTGGQETQYF. The CDR3, as DNA: TGTGCCAGCAGCTTAACCGGGGGGCAAGAGACCCAGTACTTC.

The chain has TRBV4-2 and TRBJ2-7; D call uncertain. V shed 0 bases and J shed 4 bases, with 4 bases lying between them. Germline V gene lookup returns CDR1 LGHNA and CDR2 YNFKEQ. This CDR3 region has 12 residues. The CDR3 region is CASSQDSYEQYF. As DNA, the CDR3 is TGTGCCAGCAGCCAAGATTCGTACGAGCAGTACTTC.

The chain couples TRBV9 to TRBJ1-1; TRBD1 matches at 7 bases. The germline gives CDR1 SGDLS, CDR2 YYNGEE. The ends lost 0 bases at V and 4 bases at J; junction bases unmatched: 3. The length of the CDR3 is 14 residues. The CDR3 here is CASSVAGGATEAFF. CDR3 nucleotides: TGTGCCAGCAGCGTAGCAGGGGGTGCCACTGAAGCTTTCTTT.

This clone has only a few counts. Germline is not matched at one junction end, which may reflect a read error. V and J are TRBV5-1 and TRBJ1-3, with 10 positions matching TRBD1. Looked up from germline, CDR1 is SGHRS and CDR2 is YFSETQ. This CDR3 spans 14 amino acids. CDR3 sequence reads: CASSLDVTGGQADF. The CDR3 region has the DNA TGCGCCAGCAGCTTGGACGTGACAGGGGGCCAAGCAGATTTT.

The V and J genes are TRBV29-1 and TRBJ2-7; 10 nucleotides agree with TRBD2. Trimming at V came to 6 bases and at J to 3 bases, leaving 8 bases not matched to a gene. Germline-derived CDR1 and CDR2 are SQVTM and ANQGSEA. The CDR3 loop spans 14 amino acids. CDR3: CSVGASGRFYEQYF. CDR3 bases: TGCAGCGTCGGGGCTAGCGGGAGATTCTACGAGCAGTACTTC.

This clone was recorded a few times. The chain recombines TRBV7-2 with TRBJ2-1; maybe TRBD2 (5 bases). The V end was cut by 4 bases, the J end by 3 bases, with 13 bases between. CDR1 is SGHTA, CDR2 FQGNSA, per germline. The CDR3 is 15 residues long. CDR3 in DNA: TGTGCCAGCAGCTCTGCCGGGGTCAACTACAATGAGCAGTTCTTC. Its protein product is CASSSAGVNYNEQFF.

V and J are TRBV29-1 and TRBJ2-3, with 7 bases that match TRBD2. Germline assignment: CDR1 SQVTM and CDR2 ANQGSEA. The CDR3 is 16 residues long. V gave up 4 bases and J gave up 2 bases; unmatched junction bases: 12. Here the CDR3 reads CSVAETGTKYTDTQYF. The CDR3 DNA sequence: TGCAGCGTTGCTGAGACCGGGACTAAATACACAGATACGCAGTATTTT.

Only a few counts were recorded for this clone. CDR3 region: CASSQVWDRGLHEQFF. CDR3 coding DNA: TGCGCCAGCAGCCAAGTCTGGGACAGGGGACTTCATGAGCAGTTCTTC. The V call is TRBV4-3, the J call TRBJ2-1; 10 positions match TRBD1. V trimming: 1 base; J trimming: 8 bases; junction bases outside the gene matches: 8. In germline, CDR1 is LGHNA, CDR2 YSLEER. This CDR3 is 16 amino acids long.

The table lists this clone with a few counts. This chain links TRBV18 with TRBJ2-7, with 8 bases identical to TRBD1. Per the germline V gene, CDR1 is KGHSH and CDR2 is LQKENI. The CDR3 length is 15 residues. The V and J ends lost 4 bases and 5 bases, in that order; junction bases with no gene match: 10. CDR3 region: CASSLSGQGNHEQYF. In DNA form, the CDR3 reads TGTGCCAGCTCACTTAGCGGACAGGGTAACCACGAGCAGTACTTC.

This clone was detected only a few times. The rearrangement links TRBV28 to TRBJ2-3; 7 positions match TRBD1. The trim removed 6 bases at V and 4 bases at J, leaving 4 bases unmatched. CDR1 and CDR2 (germline): MDHEN, SYDVKM. The CDR3 has 13 amino acids. CDR3 coding DNA: TGTGCCAGCAGAGGACAGGTTCCAGATACGCAGTATTTT. Translating it yields CASRGQVPDTQYF.

This chain connects TRBV25-1 to TRBJ1-6, with D tentatively TRBD1 (5 bases). The V gene's germline CDR1 is MGHDK and CDR2 SYGVNS. This CDR3 comprises 13 residues. V lost 7 bases to trimming and J lost 1 base, with 5 bases between them. The CDR3 reads CASTGSYNSPLHF. The DNA for the CDR3 is TGTGCCAGCACAGGGTCCTATAATTCACCCCTCCACTTT. The complete variable domain, with remaining parts taken from reference TRBV25-1 and TRBJ1-6, reads EADIYQTPRYLVIGTGKKITLECSQTMGHDKMYWYQQDPGMELHLIHYSYGVNSTEKGDLSSESTVSRIRTEHFPLTLESARPSHTSQYLCASTGSYNSPLHFGNGTRLTVT.

This clone was recorded a few times. The rearrangement links TRBV5-1 to TRBJ2-4; TRBD1 is a possible D gene (6 bases). There are 15 residues in the CDR3. V gave up 3 bases and J gave up 12 bases, with 22 bases separating them. In germline, CDR1 is SGHRS, CDR2 YFSETQ. The DNA for the CDR3 is TGCGCCAGCAGCTGGATACAGGGAACCTCTATTAATCAGTACTTC. It encodes CASSWIQGTSINQYF.

The chain links TRBV28 to TRBJ2-7; TRBD2 matches at 8 bases. The J segment lost 0 bases and the V segment lost 3 bases, leaving 19 bases of the junction unmatched. In germline, CDR1 is MDHEN, CDR2 SYDVKM. This CDR3 comprises 20 residues. CDR3 amino acids: CASSFPLGAYSGTSSYEQYF. The CDR3 nucleotides are TGTGCCAGCAGTTTCCCACTAGGGGCCTATAGCGGGACGAGCTCCTACGAGCAGTACTTC.

Only a few counts were recorded for this clone. This chain joins TRBV9 and TRBJ2-1; 8 positions match TRBD2. CDR3 length: 15 residues. Germline lookup yields CDR1 SGDLS and CDR2 YYNGEE. Trimming cost V 4 bases and J 3 bases; bases outside gene matches: 6. CDR3 nucleotide sequence: TGTGCCAGCAGCACTCGACTAGCGCTCTACAATGAGCAGTTCTTC. This codes for CASSTRLALYNEQFF.

This clone has more than one count but fewer than ten. The V call is TRBV29-1, the J call TRBJ1-3; 9 bases fit TRBD1. The CDR3 covers 14 residues. Germline lookup yields CDR1 SQVTM and CDR2 ANQGSEA. V was pared by 8 bases and J by 2 bases, with 7 bases of the junction left unmatched. The CDR3 region has the DNA TGCAGCCCCAGGACAGGGGTTCCTGGAAACACCATATATTTT. As protein: CSPRTGVPGNTIYF.

The V and J genes are TRBV4-3 and TRBJ2-3, with D perhaps TRBD2 (6 bases). CDR1 LGHNA and CDR2 YSLEER come from the germline V gene. V was pared by 0 bases and J by 1 base, with 8 bases between. This CDR3 has 15 amino acids. The CDR3 spells CASSQEKRGTDTQYF. The CDR3 DNA sequence: TGCGCCAGCAGCCAAGAAAAGCGGGGCACAGATACGCAGTATTTT.

This clone has just a few counts. This chain links TRBV9 with TRBJ2-7; the D is unclear. V was clipped by 3 bases and J by 6 bases, with 10 bases between them. The CDR3 has 12 amino acids. Germline values: CDR1 SGDLS, CDR2 YYNGEE. The CDR3 nucleotides are TGTGCCAGCAGCGCGGGTTTTGGCGAGCAGTACTTC. The encoded protein is CASSAGFGEQYF.

This clone has more than one count but fewer than ten. The genes are TRBV10-3 and TRBJ2-5; TRBD2 agrees at 7 bases. V lost 1 base and J lost 4; bases outside the gene matches: 3. The CDR3 consists of 14 residues. CDR1 ENHRY and CDR2 SYGVKD come from the germline V gene. Here the CDR3 reads CAISELVAGETQYF. The CDR3, as DNA: TGTGCCATCAGTGAGTTGGTAGCGGGAGAGACCCAGTACTTC.

The chain joins TRBV18 to TRBJ2-1; D gene ambiguous. V lost 4 bases and J 0 bases, leaving 13 bases between the germline ends. The CDR3 contains 16 residues. Per germline, CDR1 KGHSH and CDR2 LQKENI. CDR3 coding DNA: TGTGCCAGCTCACTCCAATCCCCGAGCTCCTACAATGAGCAGTTCTTC. The encoded protein is CASSLQSPSSYNEQFF.

A few counts support this clone. CDR3 coding DNA: TGTGCCAGCTCACCACCAAGCTCTAACTATGGCTACACCTTC. Its translation is CASSPPSSNYGYTF. This chain connects TRBV18 to TRBJ1-2, with D hard to call. V was clipped by 0 bases and J by 0 bases, with 5 bases between them. Germline V gene sequence: CDR1 KGHSH, CDR2 LQKENI. CDR3 size: 14 residues.

This clone was detected a few times. This chain uses TRBV9 with TRBJ2-2; D possibly corresponds to TRBD2 (7 bases). Germline V gene lookup returns CDR1 SGDLS and CDR2 YYNGEE. CDR3 size: 15 residues. V was pared by 6 bases and J by 7 bases, with 19 bases between. DNA for the CDR3: TGTGCCAGCAACCTTCTGGGGGGGGCTGGCGGGGAGCTGTTTTTT. Protein sequence: CASNLLGGAGGELFF.

This clone turned up a few times. The V and J genes are TRBV23-1 and TRBJ1-1; the D gene is possibly TRBD1 (5 bases). TRBV23-1 is marked as an open reading frame, function uncertain. The V and J ends lost 4 bases and 1 base respectively, with 10 bases between them. This CDR3 is 14 amino acids long. CDR3 bases: TGCGCCAGCAGTCCCGGGACTGGGAACACTGAAGCTTTCTTT. This sequence encodes CASSPGTGNTEAFF.

This clone occurred a few times. The chain links TRBV4-3 to TRBJ2-3, with TRBD2 identical over 8 bases. In germline, CDR1 is LGHNA, CDR2 YSLEER. CDR3 size: 19 residues. V gave up 4 bases and J gave up 4 bases; unmatched junction bases: 19. CDR3 in DNA: TGCGCCAGCAGCCTTAATGACCCCTTGTCGGGGGGGCACGCAGATACGCAGTATTTT. It encodes CASSLNDPLSGGHADTQYF.